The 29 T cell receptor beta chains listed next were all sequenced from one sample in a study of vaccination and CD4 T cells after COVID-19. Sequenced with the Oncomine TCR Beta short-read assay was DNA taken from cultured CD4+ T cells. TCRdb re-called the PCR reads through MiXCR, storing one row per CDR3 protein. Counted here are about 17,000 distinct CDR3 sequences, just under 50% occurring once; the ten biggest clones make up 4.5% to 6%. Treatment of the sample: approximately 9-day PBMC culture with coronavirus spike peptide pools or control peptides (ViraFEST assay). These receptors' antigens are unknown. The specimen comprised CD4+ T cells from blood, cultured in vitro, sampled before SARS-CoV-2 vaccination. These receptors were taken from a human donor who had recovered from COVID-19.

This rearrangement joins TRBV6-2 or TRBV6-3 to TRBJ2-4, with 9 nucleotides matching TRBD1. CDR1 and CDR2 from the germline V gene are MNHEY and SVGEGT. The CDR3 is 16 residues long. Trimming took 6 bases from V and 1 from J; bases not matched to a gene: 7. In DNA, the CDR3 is TGTGCCAGCAGGAAACAGGGGGCGGAGGCCAAAAACATTCAGTACTTC. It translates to CASRKQGAEAKNIQYF.

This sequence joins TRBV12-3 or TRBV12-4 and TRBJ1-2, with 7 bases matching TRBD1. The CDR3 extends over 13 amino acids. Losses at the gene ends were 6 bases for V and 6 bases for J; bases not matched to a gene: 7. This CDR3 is CASSGGQINGYTF. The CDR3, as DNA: TGTGCCAGCAGCGGGGGACAGATTAATGGCTACACCTTC.

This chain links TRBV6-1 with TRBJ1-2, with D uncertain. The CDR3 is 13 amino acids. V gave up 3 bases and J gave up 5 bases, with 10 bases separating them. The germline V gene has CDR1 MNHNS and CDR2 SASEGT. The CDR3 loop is CASSEDGIYGYTF. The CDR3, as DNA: TGTGCCAGCAGTGAGGACGGAATTTATGGCTACACCTTC.

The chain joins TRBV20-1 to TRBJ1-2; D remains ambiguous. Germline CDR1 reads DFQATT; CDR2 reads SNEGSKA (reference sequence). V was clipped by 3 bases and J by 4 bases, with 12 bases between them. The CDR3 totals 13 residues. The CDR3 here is CSASVEGGYGYTF. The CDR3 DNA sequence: TGCAGTGCTAGTGTGGAGGGAGGCTATGGCTACACCTTC.

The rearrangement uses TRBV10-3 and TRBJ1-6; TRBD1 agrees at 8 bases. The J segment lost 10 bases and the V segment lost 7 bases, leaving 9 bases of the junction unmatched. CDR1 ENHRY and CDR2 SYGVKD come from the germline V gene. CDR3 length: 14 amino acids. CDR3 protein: CAITKDRDRSPLHF. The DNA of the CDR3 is TGTGCCATCACTAAGGACAGGGACCGGTCACCCCTCCACTTT.

The CDR3 is CASRVAVVGNEQFF. In nucleotides, the CDR3 is TGCGCCAGCAGGGTCGCAGTTGTTGGGAATGAGCAGTTCTTC. The chain joins TRBV5-1 to TRBJ2-1; no clear D gene. The CDR3 has 14 amino acids. Trimming pared 5 bases from V and 7 bases from J, leaving 16 bases between. Germline V CDR1 and CDR2: SGHRS, YFSETQ.

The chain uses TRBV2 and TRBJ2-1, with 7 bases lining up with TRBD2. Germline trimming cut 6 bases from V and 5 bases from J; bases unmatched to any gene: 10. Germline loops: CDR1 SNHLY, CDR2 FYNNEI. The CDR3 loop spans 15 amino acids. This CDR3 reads CASSGRWLANNEQFF. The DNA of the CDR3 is TGTGCCAGCAGCGGGAGGTGGCTAGCGAACAATGAGCAGTTCTTC.

The CDR3 DNA reads TGTGCCAGCAGAAGGAGCGCCCAGAGCTCCTACGAGCAGTACTTC. Encoded protein: CASRRSAQSSYEQYF. The chain uses TRBV27 and TRBJ2-7; D gene uncertain. This CDR3 is built from 15 residues. V dropped 6 bases and J dropped 0 bases, with 15 bases sitting between them. Germline-derived CDR1 and CDR2 are MNHEY and SMNVEV (reference sequence).

The CDR3 here is CSAQGQNNEQFF. The CDR3, as DNA: TGCAGTGCCCAGGGACAGAACAATGAGCAGTTCTTC. The genes are TRBV20-1 and TRBJ2-1; 7 bases map to TRBD1. The CDR3 extends over 12 amino acids. V lost 6 bases to trimming and J lost 5 bases; unmatched junction nucleotides: 4. CDR1 is DFQATT and CDR2 is SNEGSKA in the germline V gene (reference sequence).

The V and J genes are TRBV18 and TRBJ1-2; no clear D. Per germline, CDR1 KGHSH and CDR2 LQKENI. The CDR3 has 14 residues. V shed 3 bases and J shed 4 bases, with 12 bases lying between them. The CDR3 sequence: CASSPIDQVYGYTF. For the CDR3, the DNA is TGTGCCAGCTCACCTATTGATCAGGTCTATGGCTACACCTTC. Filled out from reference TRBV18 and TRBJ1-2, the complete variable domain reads NAGVMQNPRHLVRRRGQEARLRCSPMKGHSHVYWYRQLPEEGLKFMVYLQKENIIDESGMPKERFSAEFPKEGPSILRIQQVVRGDSAAYFCASSPIDQVYGYTFGSGTRLTVV.

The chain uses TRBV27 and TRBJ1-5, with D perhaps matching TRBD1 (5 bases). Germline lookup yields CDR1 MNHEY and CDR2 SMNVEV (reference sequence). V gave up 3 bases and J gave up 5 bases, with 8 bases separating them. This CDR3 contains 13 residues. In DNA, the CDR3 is TGTGCCAGCAGTTTTGAGGGGCATCAGCCCCAGCATTTT. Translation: CASSFEGHQPQHF.

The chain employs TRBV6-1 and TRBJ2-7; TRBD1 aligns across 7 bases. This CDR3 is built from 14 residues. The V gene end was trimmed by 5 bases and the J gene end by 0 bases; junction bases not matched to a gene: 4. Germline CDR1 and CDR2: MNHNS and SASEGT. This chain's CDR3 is CASSLGQLSYEQYF. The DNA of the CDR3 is TGTGCCAGCAGTCTGGGACAGCTCTCCTACGAGCAGTACTTC.

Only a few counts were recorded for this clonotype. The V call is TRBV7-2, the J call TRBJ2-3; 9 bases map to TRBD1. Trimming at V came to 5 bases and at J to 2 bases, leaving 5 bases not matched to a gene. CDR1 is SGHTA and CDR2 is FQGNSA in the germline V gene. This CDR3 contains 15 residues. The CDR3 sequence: CASSVRTGATDTQYF. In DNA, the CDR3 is TGTGCCAGCAGCGTAAGGACAGGGGCCACAGATACGCAGTATTTT.

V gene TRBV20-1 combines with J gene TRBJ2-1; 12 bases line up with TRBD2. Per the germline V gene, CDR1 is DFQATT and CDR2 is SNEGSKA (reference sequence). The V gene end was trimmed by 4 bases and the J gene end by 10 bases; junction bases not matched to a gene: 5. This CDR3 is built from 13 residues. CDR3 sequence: CSAIPGLAGEQFF. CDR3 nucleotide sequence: TGCAGTGCTATCCCCGGACTAGCGGGGGAGCAGTTCTTC.

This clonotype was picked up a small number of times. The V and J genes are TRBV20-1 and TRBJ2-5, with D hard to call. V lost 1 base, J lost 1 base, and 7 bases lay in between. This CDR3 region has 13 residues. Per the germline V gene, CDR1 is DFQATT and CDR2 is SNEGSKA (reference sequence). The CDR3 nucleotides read TGCAGTGCTAGAGTCCTGGGCCAAGAGACCCAGTACTTC. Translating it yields CSARVLGQETQYF.

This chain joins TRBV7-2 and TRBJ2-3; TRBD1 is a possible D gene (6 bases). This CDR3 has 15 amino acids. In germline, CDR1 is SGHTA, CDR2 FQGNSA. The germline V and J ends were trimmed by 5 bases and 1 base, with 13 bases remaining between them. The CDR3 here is CASSLQGIGTDTQYF. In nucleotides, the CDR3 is TGTGCCAGCAGCCTCCAGGGGATTGGCACAGATACGCAGTATTTT.

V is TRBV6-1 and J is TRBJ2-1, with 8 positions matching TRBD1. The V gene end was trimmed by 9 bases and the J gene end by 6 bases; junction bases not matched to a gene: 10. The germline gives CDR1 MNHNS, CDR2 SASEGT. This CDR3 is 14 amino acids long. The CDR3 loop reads CASSQGDGVNEQFF. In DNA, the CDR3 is TGTGCCAGTTCACAGGGGGATGGGGTCAATGAGCAGTTCTTC.

The CDR3 DNA reads as TGCAGTGCTGGGGGGGGTCAGCCCCAGCATTTT. Residues: CSAGGGQPQHF. The rearrangement uses TRBV20-1 and TRBJ1-5, with D tentatively TRBD1 (5 bases). This CDR3 is built from 11 residues. Germline V gene lookup returns CDR1 DFQATT and CDR2 SNEGSKA (reference sequence). The V and J ends lost 5 bases and 6 bases respectively, with 8 bases between them.

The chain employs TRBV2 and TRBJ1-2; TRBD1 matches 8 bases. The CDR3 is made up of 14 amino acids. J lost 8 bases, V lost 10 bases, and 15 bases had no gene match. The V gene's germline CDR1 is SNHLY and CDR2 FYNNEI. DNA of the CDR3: TGTGCCACCCCGACAGGGGCCTTCTCTCAGGGCTACACCTTC. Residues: CATPTGAFSQGYTF.

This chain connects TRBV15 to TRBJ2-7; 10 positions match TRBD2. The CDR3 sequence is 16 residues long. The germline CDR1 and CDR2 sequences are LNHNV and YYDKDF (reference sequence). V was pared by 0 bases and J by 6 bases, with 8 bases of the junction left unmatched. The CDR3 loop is CATSRDPSGRVSEQYF. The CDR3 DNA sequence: TGTGCCACCAGCAGAGATCCCAGCGGGAGGGTGTCCGAGCAGTACTTC.

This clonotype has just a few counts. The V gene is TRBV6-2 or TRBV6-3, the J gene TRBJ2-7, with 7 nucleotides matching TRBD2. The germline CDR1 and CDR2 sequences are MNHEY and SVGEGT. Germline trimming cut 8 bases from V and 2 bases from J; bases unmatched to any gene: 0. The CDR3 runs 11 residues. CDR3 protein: CASRGAYEQYF. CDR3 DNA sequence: TGTGCCAGCCGGGGGGCCTACGAGCAGTACTTC.

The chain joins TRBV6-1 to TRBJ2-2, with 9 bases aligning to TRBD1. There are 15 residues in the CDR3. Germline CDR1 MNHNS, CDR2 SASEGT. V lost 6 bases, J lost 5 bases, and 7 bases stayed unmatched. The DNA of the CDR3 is TGTGCCAGCAGGGGAGGGACAGGGCTAACCGGGGAGCTGTTTTTT. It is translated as CASRGGTGLTGELFF.

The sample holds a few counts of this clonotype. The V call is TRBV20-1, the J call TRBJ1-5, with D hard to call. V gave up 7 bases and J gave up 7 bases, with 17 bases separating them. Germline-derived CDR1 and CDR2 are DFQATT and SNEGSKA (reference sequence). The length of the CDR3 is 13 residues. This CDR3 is CSGHWPLRQPQHF. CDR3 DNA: TGCAGTGGCCATTGGCCGCTTCGGCAGCCCCAGCATTTT.

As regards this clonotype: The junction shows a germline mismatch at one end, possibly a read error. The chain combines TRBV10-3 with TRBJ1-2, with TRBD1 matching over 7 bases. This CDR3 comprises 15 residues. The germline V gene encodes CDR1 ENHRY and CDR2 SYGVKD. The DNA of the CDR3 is TGTGCCAGCAGTTCCGTGGGACAGAGTAACTATGGCTACACCTTC. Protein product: CASSSVGQSNYGYTF.

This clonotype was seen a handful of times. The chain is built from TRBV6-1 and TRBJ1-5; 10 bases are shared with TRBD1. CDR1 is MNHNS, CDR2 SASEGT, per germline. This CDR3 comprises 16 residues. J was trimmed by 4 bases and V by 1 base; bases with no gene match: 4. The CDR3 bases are TGTGCCAGCAGTGAAGGCCGGGACAGGGGAAATCAGCCCCAGCATTTT. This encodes CASSEGRDRGNQPQHF.

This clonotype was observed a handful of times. The CDR3, as DNA: TGTGCCAGCAGTCAAGGGACCTGGAATTCACCCCTCCACTTT. Amino acid sequence: CASSQGTWNSPLHF. The chain couples TRBV6-1 to TRBJ1-6; maybe TRBD1 (5 bases). V lost 5 bases to trimming and J lost 7 bases, with 12 bases between them. The length of the CDR3 is 14 residues. Per germline, CDR1 MNHNS and CDR2 SASEGT.

CDR3 coding DNA: TGTGCCAGCAGCCAAGATCGTGGAGGGGATCAGCCCCAGCATTTT. It codes for CASSQDRGGDQPQHF. The chain has TRBV4-2 and TRBJ1-5; possibly TRBD1 for D (5 bases). The germline gives CDR1 LGHNA, CDR2 YNFKEQ. Trimming removed 0 bases at V and 5 bases at J, with 11 bases between. CDR3 length: 15 residues.

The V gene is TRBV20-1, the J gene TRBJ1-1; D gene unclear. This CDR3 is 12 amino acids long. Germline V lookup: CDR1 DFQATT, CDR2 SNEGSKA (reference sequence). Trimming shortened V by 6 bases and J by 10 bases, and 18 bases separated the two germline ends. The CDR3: CSAKGEVNVAFF. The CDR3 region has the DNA TGCAGTGCCAAAGGAGAGGTTAATGTAGCTTTCTTT.

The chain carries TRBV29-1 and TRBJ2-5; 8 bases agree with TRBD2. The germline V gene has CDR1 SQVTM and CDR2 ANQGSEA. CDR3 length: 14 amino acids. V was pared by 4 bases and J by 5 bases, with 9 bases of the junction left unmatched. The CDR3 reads CSVAGLVVGETQYF. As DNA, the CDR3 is TGCAGCGTTGCGGGACTAGTTGTCGGTGAGACCCAGTACTTC.